This T cell receptor (beta chain) is drawn from a study of control samples from healthy donors and cancer patients. The germline CDR1 and CDR2 sequences are MGHDK and SYGVNS. Deletions cut 4 bases from V and 2 bases from J, with 9 bases between. The CDR3 covers 13 residues. This clone was found once. Measured with immunoSEQ multiplex PCR; TCRdb has only the in-frame clones, and not every one. The data contain fewer than 95,000 clones, around 83% of them singletons. The sequenced sample consisted of blood. The receptor was isolated from a woman in her 50s in good health. This sequence joins TRBV25-1 and TRBJ2-7; D is possibly TRBD1 (5 bases). The chain's CDR3 is CASSGRQTYEQYF. For the CDR3, the DNA is TGTGCCAGCAGTGGAAGACAGACCTACGAGCAGTACTTC.